The 4 T cell receptor beta chains listed next were all sequenced from one sample in a study of T cells in Graves' hyperthyroidism and ophthalmopathy. TCR beta CDR3 regions were amplified from RNA transcripts. Primed by the HTBI set, a first-round RT-PCR was run on the TCR CDR3. Using its own MiXCR run on the multiplex PCR reads, TCRdb lists one record per CDR3 protein. The profile shows some 400,000 distinct CDR3 sequences, over 11% of them singletons. The sample comprised blood. All receptors derive from a woman aged 55 to 70 with Graves' hyperthyroidism.

Remarks on this clonotype: A read error may explain this, as a much larger clone is one base away. The chain carries TRBV28 and TRBJ1-4; unclear D gene. V shed 5 bases and J shed 7 bases, with 17 bases lying between them. Germline CDR1 and CDR2: MDHEN and SYDVKM. This CDR3 has 15 amino acids. CDR3 nucleotides: TGTGCCAGCAGTGACTCCAGGAAGGGAGGTGAAAAACTGTTTTTT. This codes for CASSDSRKGGEKLFF.

At least ten counts were recorded for this clonotype. The rearrangement uses TRBV24-1 and TRBJ1-2; TRBD1 is a possible D gene (6 bases). With 4 bases removed from V and 4 bases from J, the gap between germline ends came to 12 bases. The CDR3 loop spans 14 amino acids. Germline V gives CDR1 KGHDR, CDR2 SFDVKD. The CDR3 protein is CATSETGTSYGYTF. The CDR3, as DNA: TGTGCCACCAGTGAAACAGGGACCTCCTATGGCTACACCTTC.

This clonotype came up many times. The chain is built from TRBV7-9 and TRBJ2-1, with D hard to call. The V end was cut by 4 bases, the J end by 12 bases, with 19 bases between. The CDR3 loop spans 14 amino acids. The germline V gene encodes CDR1 SEHNR and CDR2 FQNEAQ (reference sequence). The CDR3 sequence is CASSYHKGPTVQFF. CDR3 DNA: TGTGCCAGCAGCTACCATAAAGGCCCCACTGTGCAGTTCTTC. Drawing the rest from reference TRBV7-9 and TRBJ2-1, the complete variable domain is DTGVSQNPRHKITKRGQNVTFRCDPISEHNRLYWYRQTLGQGPEFLTYFQNEAQLEKSRLLSDRFSAERPKGSFSTLEIQRTEQGDSAMYLCASSYHKGPTVQFFGPGTRLTVL.

This chain joins TRBV11-2 and TRBJ2-2; 7 positions agree with TRBD2. The CDR3 consists of 17 residues. Germline loops: CDR1 SGHAT, CDR2 FQNNGV. The J segment lost 1 base and the V segment lost 3 bases, leaving 8 bases of the junction unmatched. DNA for the CDR3: TGTGCCAGCAGCTTCACAGCGGGAACCCTGAACACCGGGGAGCTGTTTTTT. It translates to CASSFTAGTLNTGELFF.